This T cell receptor beta chain was recovered during a study of T cell repertoires in cytomegalovirus infection. The overall study: Selection of CMV epitopes for the study included recently identified HLA-C-restricted and well-studied HLA-B-restricted ones. It can be stated that public TCR beta signatures indicated CMV infection as well as a matching HLA type.

Trimming stripped 6 bases from V and 0 bases from J, with 14 bases between. CDR3 length equals 15 residues. CDR1 and CDR2 from the germline V gene are LNHDA and SQIVND (reference sequence). This clonotype appeared many times. What it binds is not known. MiXCR, applied by TCRdb to the reads, yields one record per CDR3 protein. Of 250,000 to 300,000 distinct CDR3 sequences in the sample, around 20% were seen once. Study-wide points: Adding up the frequency of public TCR beta families identified people who carried CMV plus the relevant HLA. The study found HLA-C-restricted CMV-specific TCR beta clonotypes dominating the ex vivo response.

This sequence was found in a human donor in good health (CMV status not recorded). Some clones in this sample may be carry-over from other donors' samples. This material consisted of cultured PBMCs, taken from culture after CMV antigen stimulation. The V call is TRBV19, the J call TRBJ1-2; tentative D call: TRBD1 (6 bases). The CDR3 sequence is CASSITGHANYGYTF. The DNA of the CDR3 is TGTGCCAGTAGCATAACAGGGCACGCTAACTATGGCTACACCTTC.